The 8 T cell receptor beta chains reported below all come from one sample, sequenced in a study of cytomegalovirus exposure and HLA in healthy donors. PCR was performed using 60 Vbeta and 13 Jbeta primers. Generated by immunoSEQ multiplex PCR, the TCRdb table keeps only in-frame clones and is missing some. The sample consists of some 150,000 clones, less than 85% of them appearing once. Specimen: PBMCs. These receptors were taken from a man aged 35 to 55 in good health and CMV-seropositive.

V and J are TRBV7-2 and TRBJ2-7; 7 bases map to TRBD1. Losses at the gene ends were 5 bases for V and 3 bases for J; bases not matched to a gene: 10. The CDR3 length is 15 residues. The germline gives CDR1 SGHTA, CDR2 FQGNSA. CDR3 in DNA: TGTGCCAGCAGCACACAACAGGGGTTAGGCTACGAGCAGTACTTC. This encodes CASSTQQGLGYEQYF.

The J gene is TRBJ2-1, the V gene TRBV5-4, with 11 bases identical to TRBD2. The CDR3 is 16 amino acids. From germline, CDR1 is SGHNT and CDR2 YYREEE (reference sequence). Germline trimming cut 4 bases from V and 3 bases from J; bases unmatched to any gene: 6. In DNA form, the CDR3 reads TGTGCCAGCAGCCCAGGGACTAGCGGATTCTACAATGAGCAGTTCTTC. It specifies CASSPGTSGFYNEQFF.

The rearrangement joins TRBV7-2 to TRBJ1-5; D might be TRBD1 (6 bases). Germline V CDR1 and CDR2: SGHTA, FQGNSA. Trimming cost V 1 base and J 0 bases, with 7 bases left between them. CDR3 length: 15 amino acids. The CDR3 DNA follows: TGTGCCAGCAGCTTAGAGGACAGTAGCAATCAGCCCCAGCATTTT. Amino acid sequence: CASSLEDSSNQPQHF. The entire variable domain, with the rest obtained from reference TRBV7-2 and TRBJ1-5, is as follows: GAGVSQSPSNKVTEKGKDVELRCDPISGHTALYWYRQSLGQGLEFLIYFQGNSAPDKSGLPSDRFSAERTGGSVSTLTIQRTQQEDSAVYLCASSLEDSSNQPQHFGDGTRLSIL.

The chain links TRBV7-8 to TRBJ2-2, with 13 bases identical to TRBD2. V lost 5 bases to trimming and J lost 5 bases; unmatched junction nucleotides: 5. The CDR3 runs to 16 residues. The germline V gene has CDR1 SGHVS and CDR2 FQNEAQ. Written as DNA, the CDR3 is TGTGCCAGCAGCGACCGACTAGCGGGAGGTACCGGGGAGCTGTTTTTT. Translated, it gives CASSDRLAGGTGELFF.

The V gene is TRBV5-6, the J gene TRBJ2-2, with no clear D. The CDR3 is 13 amino acids. Germline V gene sequence: CDR1 SGHDT, CDR2 YYEEEE. The V end was cut by 2 bases, the J end by 3 bases, with 5 bases between. DNA of the CDR3: TGTGCCAGCAGCTTCGACTACACCGGGGAGCTGTTTTTT. Protein sequence: CASSFDYTGELFF.

The rearrangement uses TRBV10-1 and TRBJ2-1; TRBD2 agrees at 7 bases. The J segment lost 9 bases and the V segment lost 0 bases, leaving 8 bases of the junction unmatched. The CDR3 consists of 15 residues. CDR1 WNHNN and CDR2 SYGVQD come from the germline V gene (reference sequence). CDR3 bases: TGCGCCAGCAGTGAGTCTACTAGCGATTTGAGTGAGCAGTTCTTC. Residues: CASSESTSDLSEQFF.

This rearrangement joins TRBV18 to TRBJ2-7; D might be TRBD2 (5 bases). V gave up 3 bases and J gave up 5 bases, with 11 bases separating them. Germline CDR1 is KGHSH and CDR2 is LQKENI. This CDR3 has 13 residues. The DNA for the CDR3 is TGTGCCAGCTCACCCCTCGGAGGAGACGAGCAGTACTTC. Protein product: CASSPLGGDEQYF.

This sequence joins TRBV7-9 and TRBJ1-2, with D unclear. CDR3 length equals 13 residues. V was shortened by 2 bases and J by 5 bases, with 9 bases between the two germline ends. Germline loops: CDR1 SEHNR, CDR2 FQNEAQ (reference sequence). CDR3 sequence: CASSLSAGYGYTF. DNA for the CDR3: TGTGCCAGCAGCTTATCAGCGGGTTATGGCTACACCTTC.